The next 21 T cell receptor beta chains were all read from a single sample in a study of blood T cell repertoires in COVID-19. Assay used: immunoSEQ multiplex PCR; TCRdb lists only in-frame clones, some missing. In the table there are around 120,000 clones, 86% of which are singletons. The sample taken for sequencing was peripheral blood. All receptors come from a man between 70 and 80 years old who had recovered from COVID-19.

This clone was recorded only once. The chain carries TRBV9 and TRBJ1-6; D remains ambiguous. CDR3 length: 14 residues. Trimming shortened V by 0 bases and J by 6 bases, and 7 bases separated the two germline ends. Germline CDR1 is SGDLS and CDR2 is YYNGEE. CDR3 loop: CASSVGAGNSPLHF. The CDR3 DNA follows: TGTGCCAGCAGCGTAGGTGCGGGTAATTCACCCCTCCACTTT. Looking up the rest from reference TRBV9 and TRBJ1-6 gives the full variable domain: DSGVTQTPKHLITATGQRVTLRCSPRSGDLSVYWYQQSLDQGLQFLIQYYNGEERAKGNILERFSAQQFPDLHSELNLSSLELGDSALYFCASSVGAGNSPLHFGNGTRLTVT.

The chain recombines TRBV7-3 with TRBJ2-1; D not certain. Trimming cost V 2 bases and J 5 bases, with 4 bases left between them. The CDR3 runs to 12 residues. The germline gives CDR1 SGHTA, CDR2 FQGTGA. This chain's CDR3 is CASSLADNEQFF. Here the CDR3 DNA reads TGTGCCAGCAGCTTAGCGGACAATGAGCAGTTCTTC.

The chain carries TRBV10-3 and TRBJ1-2, with D possibly being TRBD1 (5 bases). From germline, CDR1 is ENHRY and CDR2 SYGVKD. Trimming removed 6 bases at V and 5 bases at J, with 16 bases between. The CDR3 consists of 14 residues. Here the CDR3 reads CAISLSTGDYGYTF. CDR3 DNA: TGTGCCATCAGCCTTTCCACAGGAGATTATGGCTACACCTTC.

The chain recombines TRBV19 with TRBJ2-7; the match to TRBD1 covers 8 bases. Trimming took 5 bases from V and 3 from J; bases not matched to a gene: 9. The length of the CDR3 is 15 residues. CDR1 and CDR2 from the germline V gene are LNHDA and SQIVND (reference sequence). In DNA, the CDR3 is TGTGCCAGTAGTTCTGAAGGGACAGGACACTACGAGCAGTACTTC. Its translation is CASSSEGTGHYEQYF.

The genes are TRBV2 and TRBJ2-7; 7 bases fit TRBD1. From germline, CDR1 is SNHLY and CDR2 FYNNEI. This CDR3 is 13 amino acids long. V lost 3 bases, J lost 3 bases, and 2 bases stayed unmatched. This CDR3 is CASSDYRGYEQYF. CDR3 coding DNA: TGTGCCAGCAGTGACTACAGGGGCTACGAGCAGTACTTC.

This chain connects TRBV10-3 to TRBJ2-1; D unresolved. CDR1 and CDR2 (germline): ENHRY, SYGVKD. The V and J ends lost 4 bases and 8 bases respectively, with 9 bases between them. This CDR3 has 12 amino acids. The CDR3 DNA reads as TGTGCCATCAGTGTAAGGCAGGATGAGCAGTTCTTC. This encodes CAISVRQDEQFF.

The rearrangement uses TRBV30 and TRBJ2-3; 9 bases agree with TRBD1. The germline V gene encodes CDR1 GTSNPN and CDR2 SVGIG (reference sequence). The CDR3 is 14 residues long. Trimming cost V 2 bases and J 4 bases; bases outside gene matches: 4. The CDR3 sequence is CAWSRDRDADTQYF. CDR3 in DNA: TGTGCCTGGAGTCGGGACAGGGACGCAGATACGCAGTATTTT.

The V gene is TRBV18, the J gene TRBJ1-3, with TRBD1 as a possible D gene (6 bases). Germline values: CDR1 KGHSH, CDR2 LQKENI. V lost 0 bases to trimming and J lost 0 bases, with 9 bases between them. The CDR3 has 16 amino acids. The CDR3 here is CASSPPQGTSGNTIYF. CDR3 nucleotides: TGTGCCAGCTCACCACCACAGGGAACCTCTGGAAACACCATATATTTT.

This chain links TRBV7-8 with TRBJ2-7, with TRBD1 matching over 8 bases. Germline lookup yields CDR1 SGHVS and CDR2 FQNEAQ. The CDR3 runs 16 residues. The V segment lost 5 bases and the J segment 1 base; nucleotides outside the gene matches: 10. CDR3 DNA: TGTGCCAGCAGCCCCAGGCGGACAGGGAGGTCCTACGAGCAGTACTTC. Its protein is CASSPRRTGRSYEQYF.

This clone appeared many times. V is TRBV7-8 and J is TRBJ1-3, with 7 bases aligning to TRBD1. The V gene's germline CDR1 is SGHVS and CDR2 FQNEAQ. The CDR3 has 13 residues. Unmatched junction bases numbered 5, after V lost 5 bases and J lost 7 bases. CDR3 region: CASSLTGWNTIYF. CDR3 nucleotides: TGTGCCAGCAGCCTGACAGGGTGGAACACCATATATTTT.

The genes are TRBV3-1 (or the pseudogene TRBV3-2) and TRBJ2-7; the D gene is possibly TRBD2 (5 bases). From germline, CDR1 is LGHDT and CDR2 YNNKEL (reference sequence). Trimming shortened V by 3 bases and J by 10 bases, and 19 bases separated the two germline ends. The CDR3 loop spans 14 amino acids. CDR3 loop: CASSQKGRVAPQYF. CDR3 sequence (DNA): TGTGCCAGCAGCCAGAAAGGGAGAGTTGCCCCTCAGTACTTC.

The chain couples TRBV5-1 to TRBJ2-3, with D maybe TRBD1 (5 bases). The germline V gene encodes CDR1 SGHRS and CDR2 YFSETQ. The CDR3 spans 13 residues. The V end lost 2 bases, the J end lost 6 bases, and 10 bases lay between the germline ends. CDR3 bases: TGCGCCAGCAGCTTAGGGGCACTTGATACGCAGTATTTT. It translates to CASSLGALDTQYF. Complete variable domain (other parts from reference TRBV5-1 and TRBJ2-3): KAGVTQTPRYLIKTRGQQVTLSCSPISGHRSVSWYQQTPGQGLQFLFEYFSETQRNKGNFPGRFSGRQFSNSRSEMNVSTLELGDSALYLCASSLGALDTQYFGPGTRLTVL.

The chain combines TRBV1 with TRBJ2-7; the table's D call, TRBD1, was not checked against the DNA. TRBV1 is a documented pseudogene. This CDR3 region has 16 residues. The chain's CDR3 is CTSSPPGDREYDKQYF. DNA of the CDR3: TGCACCAGCAGCCCTCCCGGGGACAGGGAGTATGATAAGCAGTACTTC.

V usage is TRBV28 and J usage is TRBJ2-2; 9 bases line up with TRBD2. Germline V lookup: CDR1 MDHEN, CDR2 SYDVKM. This CDR3 contains 14 residues. V shed 6 bases, J shed 5 bases, and the junction held 4 bases outside the gene matches. CDR3 in DNA: TGTGCCAGCAGGCGACTAGCGGATACCGGGGAGCTGTTTTTT. This encodes CASRRLADTGELFF.

V gene TRBV6-5 combines with J gene TRBJ2-1; 10 bases line up with TRBD2. Trimming removed 0 bases from V and 10 bases from J; junction bases left unmatched: 6. The CDR3 is 15 amino acids. Germline loops: CDR1 MNHEY, CDR2 SVGAGI. CDR3 in amino acids: CASSYSGLAGVEQFF. The CDR3 bases are TGTGCCAGCAGTTACTCGGGGCTAGCGGGAGTAGAGCAGTTCTTC.

The chain recombines TRBV10-3 with TRBJ2-3; tentative D call: TRBD2 (5 bases). The V end lost 4 bases, the J end lost 1 base, and 6 bases lay between the germline ends. The CDR3 consists of 13 residues. The V gene's germline CDR1 is ENHRY and CDR2 SYGVKD. Written as DNA, the CDR3 is TGTGCCATCAGTGGTAGCGGCACAGATACGCAGTATTTT. This gives the protein CAISGSGTDTQYF.

The chain employs TRBV6-5 and TRBJ2-5, with a tentative D call TRBD1 (6 bases). Per germline, CDR1 MNHEY and CDR2 SVGAGI. This CDR3 region has 15 residues. With 5 bases removed from V and 5 bases from J, the gap between germline ends came to 18 bases. For the CDR3, the DNA is TGTGCCAGCAGTAGCCGAGACAGGTCGTCGGAGACCCAGTACTTC. It translates to CASSSRDRSSETQYF.

The chain recombines TRBV28 with TRBJ2-1; 7 nucleotides match TRBD2. With V trimmed by 2 bases and J by 6 bases, 10 bases remained unmatched. Germline CDR1 and CDR2: MDHEN and SYDVKM. The CDR3 runs to 16 residues. CDR3 coding DNA: TGTGCCAGCAGTTTAAGGGGCGGGAGTTTCGGCAATGAGCAGTTCTTC. Protein sequence: CASSLRGGSFGNEQFF.

The chain recombines TRBV14 with TRBJ2-7; weak D call: TRBD2 (5 bases). This CDR3 spans 18 amino acids. V lost 1 base and J lost 0, with 19 bases in between. The germline gives CDR1 SGHDN, CDR2 FVKESK. CDR3 coding DNA: TGTGCCAGCAGCCAAGTTTTCTCTTTCGGGATAAGCTCCTACGAGCAGTACTTC. It yields the protein CASSQVFSFGISSYEQYF.

The chain links TRBV4-3 to TRBJ2-1; the match to TRBD1 covers 7 bases. CDR3 length: 14 residues. The V gene end was trimmed by 4 bases and the J gene end by 10 bases; junction bases not matched to a gene: 10. Germline lookup yields CDR1 LGHNA and CDR2 YSLEER. This CDR3 is CASSLARGLGEQFF. CDR3 coding DNA: TGCGCCAGCAGCCTTGCGAGGGGGCTCGGGGAGCAGTTCTTC.

The chain carries TRBV28 and TRBJ2-7; TRBD2 is a possible D gene (5 bases). The CDR3 runs 14 residues. Per the germline V gene, CDR1 is MDHEN and CDR2 is SYDVKM. V lost 2 bases, J lost 6 bases, and 14 bases lay in between. CDR3 sequence reads: CASSLTAVSPEQYF. CDR3 nucleotides: TGTGCCAGCAGTTTAACAGCGGTTTCTCCCGAGCAGTACTTC.